The 13 T cell receptor beta chains given below trace back to one sample, sequenced in a study of blood T cell repertoires in COVID-19. Sequencing was performed with immunoSEQ multiplex PCR; in TCRdb, only in-frame clones are kept and a portion is missing. The repertoire has 150,000 or so clones, 65% to 90% of them found once; the top ten carry 6.5% to 8.5%. Sequencing was carried out using peripheral blood. The receptor set was obtained from a woman in her thirties or forties with COVID-19, enrolled during active disease.

The chain joins TRBV6-5 to TRBJ1-2; TRBD1 matches 10 bases. Trimming took 8 bases from V and 4 from J; bases not matched to a gene: 4. The CDR3 contains 13 residues. Germline loops: CDR1 MNHEY, CDR2 SVGAGI. CDR3 DNA: TGTGCCAGCGGACAGGGGGTCGGCTATGGCTACACCTTC. Encoded protein: CASGQGVGYGYTF.

The V and J genes are TRBV30 and TRBJ2-6, with D maybe TRBD2 (7 bases). The CDR3 is made up of 21 amino acids. Germline loops: CDR1 GTSNPN, CDR2 SVGIG (reference sequence). The ends were cut back, 3 bases at V and 0 bases at J, with 27 bases in the middle. The CDR3 here is CAWSSRLGGANTYSGANVLTF. CDR3 sequence (DNA): TGTGCCTGGAGCAGTCGGCTGGGGGGGGCCAATACCTACTCTGGGGCCAACGTCCTGACTTTC.

This chain connects TRBV5-4 to TRBJ1-2; no reliable D call. The germline V and J ends were trimmed by 0 bases and 7 bases, with 7 bases remaining between them. Germline assignment: CDR1 SGHNT and CDR2 YYREEE (reference sequence). The CDR3 spans 12 residues. The CDR3 loop is CASSLGETGYTF. CDR3 in DNA: TGTGCCAGCAGCTTGGGGGAGACTGGCTACACCTTC.

This chain uses TRBV11-2 with TRBJ2-1; TRBD2 matches at 10 bases. Germline CDR1 is SGHAT and CDR2 is FQNNGV. V was clipped by 0 bases and J by 10 bases; unmatched bases: 6. The CDR3 contains 15 residues. As DNA, the CDR3 is TGTGCCAGCAGCTTAGAACAGCCGGGACTAGCGGAGCAGTTCTTC. As protein: CASSLEQPGLAEQFF.

This chain connects TRBV6-5 to TRBJ2-7; possible D gene TRBD1, 5 bases. The CDR3 covers 15 residues. Germline V gene sequence: CDR1 MNHEY, CDR2 SVGAGI. V was clipped by 0 bases and J by 4 bases, with 13 bases between them. The CDR3 is CASSYSREGVYEQYV. The CDR3 coding sequence is TGTGCCAGCAGTTACTCCAGGGAAGGAGTGTACGAGCAGTACGTC.

J is TRBJ2-6 and V is TRBV28; the match to TRBD1 covers 9 bases. CDR3 length equals 19 residues. Germline CDR1 and CDR2: MDHEN and SYDVKM. With 5 bases clipped from V and 4 bases from J, the junction kept 15 bases outside the gene matches. The CDR3 bases are TGTGCCAGCAGTCCGGGGACAGGGAGCCCCTGGGAGGGGGCCAACGTCCTGACTTTC. This translates into CASSPGTGSPWEGANVLTF.

This CDR3 reads CASSLEFGSGRVYEQYF. In DNA form, the CDR3 reads TGTGCCAGCAGTTTAGAGTTTGGTAGCGGGAGGGTGTACGAGCAGTACTTC. This chain joins TRBV28 and TRBJ2-7; 11 bases are a match to TRBD2. This CDR3 has 17 amino acids. Germline-derived CDR1 and CDR2 are MDHEN and SYDVKM. With 2 bases clipped from V and 4 bases from J, the junction kept 10 bases outside the gene matches.

The rearrangement joins TRBV4-1 to TRBJ1-5, with 9 bases lining up with TRBD1. The J segment lost 4 bases and the V segment lost 5 bases, leaving 3 bases of the junction unmatched. This CDR3 region has 14 residues. CDR1 is MGHRA and CDR2 is YSYEKL in the germline V gene. In DNA form, the CDR3 reads TGCGCCAGCAGCGTCGGGACAGGGAATCAGCCCCAGCATTTT. It translates to CASSVGTGNQPQHF.

The chain couples TRBV2 to TRBJ2-2; possibly TRBD1 for D (5 bases). The CDR3 is 14 amino acids. V lost 6 bases to trimming and J lost 4 bases, with 12 bases between them. Germline V gene data show CDR1 as SNHLY and CDR2 as FYNNEI. The CDR3 loop is CASRGAFPTGELFF. For the CDR3, the DNA is TGTGCCAGCAGAGGGGCCTTCCCCACCGGGGAGCTGTTTTTT. Variable domain in full (rest from reference TRBV2 and TRBJ2-2): EPEVTQTPSHQVTQMGQEVILRCVPISNHLYFYWYRQILGQKVEFLVSFYNNEISEKSEIFDDQFSVERPDGSNFTLKIRSTKLEDSAMYFCASRGAFPTGELFFGEGSRLTVL.

The genes are TRBV6-4 and TRBJ2-6, with 10 bases aligning to TRBD2. Unmatched junction bases numbered 1, after V lost 3 bases and J lost 2 bases. The germline V gene encodes CDR1 MRHNA and CDR2 SNTAGT. The CDR3 sequence is 16 residues long. The CDR3 coding sequence is TGTGCCAGCAGTGAAGCGGGGGGGGCTGGGGCCAACGTCCTGACTTTC. Residues: CASSEAGGAGANVLTF.

CDR3 region: CASTSTGNEQYF. The CDR3 coding sequence is TGTGCCAGCACCTCCACAGGGAACGAGCAGTACTTC. This sequence joins TRBV27 and TRBJ2-7; possibly TRBD1 for D (6 bases). The CDR3 sequence is 12 residues long. Germline assignment: CDR1 MNHEY and CDR2 SMNVEV (reference sequence). V dropped 7 bases and J dropped 5 bases, with 12 bases sitting between them.

The rearrangement uses TRBV2 and TRBJ2-5; TRBD2 aligns across 16 bases. After removal of 6 bases from V and 2 bases from J, the junction contained 0 bases not matched to a gene. Germline lookup yields CDR1 SNHLY and CDR2 FYNNEI. The CDR3 runs to 15 residues. CDR3 sequence (DNA): TGTGCCAGCAGGGGACTAGCGGGGGGGCAAGAGACCCAGTACTTC. Protein sequence: CASRGLAGGQETQYF. Variable domain in full (rest from reference TRBV2 and TRBJ2-5): EPEVTQTPSHQVTQMGQEVILRCVPISNHLYFYWYRQILGQKVEFLVSFYNNEISEKSEIFDDQFSVERPDGSNFTLKIRSTKLEDSAMYFCASRGLAGGQETQYFGPGTRLLVL.

This chain uses TRBV6-5 with TRBJ2-7, with 11 bases matching TRBD1. This CDR3 comprises 15 residues. With V trimmed by 8 bases and J by 3 bases, 9 bases remained unmatched. The germline gives CDR1 MNHEY, CDR2 SVGAGI. The CDR3 region is CASCTRTGGIYEQYF. The CDR3 nucleotides read TGTGCCAGCTGCACCCGGACAGGGGGCATCTACGAGCAGTACTTC.